This TCR beta chain comes out of a study of post-analysis software for immune sequencing data. At the level of the study: Relapsing-remitting, secondary progressive and progressive-relapsing multiple sclerosis courses were included.

Built from TCR beta cDNA, the libraries had unique molecular identifiers in them. Around 500,000 cDNA molecules came from 1 to 10 million T cells. MiXCR was run by TCRdb on the PCR reads, yielding one entry per CDR3 protein. The sample lists a few hundred thousand distinct CDR3 sequences; 30% to 45% were seen once. The study, taken as a whole, reports: Compared against controls, patients with multiple sclerosis displayed significantly lower normalized Chao1 diversity. The study found TRBV5-6, TRBV5-1 and TRBV20-1 among four to six TRBV segments more frequent in patients than controls. F-measure co-clustering was strong for batch-matched samples.

The CDR3 is made up of 11 amino acids. Germline V gene lookup returns CDR1 WSHSY and CDR2 SAAADI. Remarks on this clonotype: Antigen: not known. Its ends do not fully match the called genes, so a read error is possible.

The V call is TRBV10-2, the J call TRBJ2-7; perhaps TRBD2 as D (6 bases). What was sequenced was blood. The TCR comes from a girl under 18 with multiple sclerosis. The CDR3 loop is CTSAGGYEQYF. The CDR3 DNA reads as TGCACCAGCGCTGGGGGGTACGAGCAGTACTTC.